This TCR beta chain was recovered during a study of shared clonotypes between healthy human individuals. Study-wide findings and caveats: Large depth notwithstanding, sorted-subset sequencing proved incomplete by rarefaction.

This table comes from immunoSEQ multiplex PCR, and its TCRdb copy is limited to in-frame clones, with some not included. The sample includes some 2,000,000 clones, 85% to 95% seen only once; the top ten take roughly 0.13%. With regard to this clone: No antigen is known for it. This specimen includes other DNA sequences encoding the same CDR3.

Germline loops: CDR1 MNHEY, CDR2 SVGAGI. The CDR3 length is 15 residues. The germline V and J ends were trimmed by 0 bases and 4 bases, with 10 bases remaining between them. The sequenced sample was naive CD4+ T cells sorted from blood. Noted subset: CD45RA+ positively selected. The chain employs TRBV6-5 and TRBJ1-5; no reliable D call. The source is a man younger than 35 in good health. The CDR3 nucleotides read TGTGCCAGCAGTTACTCGAGAGGAGGGAATCAGCCCCAGCATTTT. Translated: CASSYSRGGNQPQHF.